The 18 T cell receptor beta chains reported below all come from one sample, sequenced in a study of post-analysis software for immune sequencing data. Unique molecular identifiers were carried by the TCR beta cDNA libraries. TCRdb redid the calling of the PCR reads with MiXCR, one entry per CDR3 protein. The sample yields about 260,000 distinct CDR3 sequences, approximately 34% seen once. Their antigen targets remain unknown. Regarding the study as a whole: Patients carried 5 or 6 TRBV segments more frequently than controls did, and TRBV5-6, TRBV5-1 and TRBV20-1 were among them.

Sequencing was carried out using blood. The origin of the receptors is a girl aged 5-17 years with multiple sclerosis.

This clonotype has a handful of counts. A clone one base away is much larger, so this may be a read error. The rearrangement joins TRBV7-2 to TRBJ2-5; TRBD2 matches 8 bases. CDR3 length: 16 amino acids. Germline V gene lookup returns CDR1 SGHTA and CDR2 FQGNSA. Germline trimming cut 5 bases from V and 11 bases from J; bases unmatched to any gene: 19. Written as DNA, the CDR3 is TGTGCCAGCAGCCACATTAGCGGGATGCCTTACAATGAGCAGTACTTC. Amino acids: CASSHISGMPYNEQYF.

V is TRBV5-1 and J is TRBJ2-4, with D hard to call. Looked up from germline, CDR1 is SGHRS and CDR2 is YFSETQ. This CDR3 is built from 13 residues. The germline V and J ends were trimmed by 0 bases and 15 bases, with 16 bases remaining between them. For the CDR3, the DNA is TGCGCCAGCAGCTTGGACTGGCCACCCGACGGGTACTTC. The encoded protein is CASSLDWPPDGYF.

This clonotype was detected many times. This chain's CDR3 is CASMSGRNTGELFF. The CDR3 DNA reads TGTGCCAGCATGAGCGGGAGGAACACCGGGGAGCTGTTTTTT. The chain is built from TRBV6-1 and TRBJ2-2; 8 bases are a match to TRBD2. This CDR3 has 14 amino acids. After removal of 7 bases from V and 1 base from J, the junction contained 2 bases not matched to a gene. Per the germline V gene, CDR1 is MNHNS and CDR2 is SASEGT.

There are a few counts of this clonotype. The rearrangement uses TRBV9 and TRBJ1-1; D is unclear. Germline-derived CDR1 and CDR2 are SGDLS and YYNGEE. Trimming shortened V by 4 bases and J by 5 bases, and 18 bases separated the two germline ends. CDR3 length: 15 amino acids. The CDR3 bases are TGTGCCAGCAGCCCCGAGTGGGTGGCGGGAACTGAAGCTTTCTTT. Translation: CASSPEWVAGTEAFF.

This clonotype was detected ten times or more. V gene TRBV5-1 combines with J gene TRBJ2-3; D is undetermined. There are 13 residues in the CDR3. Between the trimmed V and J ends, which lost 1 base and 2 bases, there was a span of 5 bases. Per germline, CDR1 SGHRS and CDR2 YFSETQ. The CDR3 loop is CASSLTVTDTQYF. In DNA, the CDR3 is TGCGCCAGCAGCTTGACGGTCACAGATACGCAGTATTTT. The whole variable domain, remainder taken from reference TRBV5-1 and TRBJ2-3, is KAGVTQTPRYLIKTRGQQVTLSCSPISGHRSVSWYQQTPGQGLQFLFEYFSETQRNKGNFPGRFSGRQFSNSRSEMNVSTLELGDSALYLCASSLTVTDTQYFGPGTRLTVL.

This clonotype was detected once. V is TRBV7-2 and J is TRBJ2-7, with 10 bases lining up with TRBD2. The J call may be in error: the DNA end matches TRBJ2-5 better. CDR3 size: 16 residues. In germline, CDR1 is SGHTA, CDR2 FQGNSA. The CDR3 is CASSPIKREGRETQYF. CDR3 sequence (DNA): TGTGCCAGCAGCCCTATAAAGCGGGAGGGGAGAGAGACCCAGTACTTC.

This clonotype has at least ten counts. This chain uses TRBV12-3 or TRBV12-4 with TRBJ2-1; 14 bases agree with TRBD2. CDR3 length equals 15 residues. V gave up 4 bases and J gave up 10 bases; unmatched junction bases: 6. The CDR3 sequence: CASSSPGLAGAEQFF. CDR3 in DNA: TGTGCCAGCAGTTCACCGGGACTAGCGGGAGCGGAGCAGTTCTTC.

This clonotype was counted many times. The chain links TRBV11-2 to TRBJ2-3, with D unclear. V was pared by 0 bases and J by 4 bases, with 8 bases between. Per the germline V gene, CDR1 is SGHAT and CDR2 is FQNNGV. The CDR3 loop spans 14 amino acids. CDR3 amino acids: CASSLDLTSDTQYF. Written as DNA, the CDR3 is TGTGCCAGCAGCTTAGATCTTACATCAGATACGCAGTATTTT.

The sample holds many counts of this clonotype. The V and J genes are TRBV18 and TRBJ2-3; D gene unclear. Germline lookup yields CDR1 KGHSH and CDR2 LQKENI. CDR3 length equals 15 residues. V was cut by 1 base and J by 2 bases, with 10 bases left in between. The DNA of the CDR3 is TGTGCCAGCTCACCACTGCGCGACCTCACAGATACGCAGTATTTT. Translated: CASSPLRDLTDTQYF.

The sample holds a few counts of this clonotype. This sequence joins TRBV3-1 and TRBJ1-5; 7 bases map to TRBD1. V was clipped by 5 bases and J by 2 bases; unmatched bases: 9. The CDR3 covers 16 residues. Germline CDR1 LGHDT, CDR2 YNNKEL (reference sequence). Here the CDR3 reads CASSARTGRGNQPQHF. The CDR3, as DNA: TGTGCCAGCAGCGCAAGGACAGGTAGAGGCAATCAGCCCCAGCATTTT.

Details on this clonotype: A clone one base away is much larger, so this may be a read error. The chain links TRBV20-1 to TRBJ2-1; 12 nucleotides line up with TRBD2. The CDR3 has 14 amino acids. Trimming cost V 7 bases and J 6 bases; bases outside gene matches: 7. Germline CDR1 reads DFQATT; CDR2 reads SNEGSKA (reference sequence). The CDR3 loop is CSGSATSGSNEQFF. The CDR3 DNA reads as TGCAGTGGATCGGCGACTAGCGGGAGCAATGAGCAGTTCTTC.

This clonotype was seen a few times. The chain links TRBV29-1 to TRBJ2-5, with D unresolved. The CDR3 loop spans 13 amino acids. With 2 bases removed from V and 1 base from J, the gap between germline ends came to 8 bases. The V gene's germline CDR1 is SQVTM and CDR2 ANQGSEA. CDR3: CSVEMDPQETQYF. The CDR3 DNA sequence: TGCAGCGTTGAAATGGACCCCCAAGAGACCCAGTACTTC.

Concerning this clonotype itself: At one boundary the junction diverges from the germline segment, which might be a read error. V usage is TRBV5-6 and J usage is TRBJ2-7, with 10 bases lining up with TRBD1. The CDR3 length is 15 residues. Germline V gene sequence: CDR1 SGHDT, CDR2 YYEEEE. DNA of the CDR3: TGTGCCAGCAGGTCGGATCCGACAGGGGGCTACGAGCGGTACTTC. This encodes CASRSDPTGGYERYF. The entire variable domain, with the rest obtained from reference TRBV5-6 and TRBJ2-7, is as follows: DAGVTQSPTHLIKTRGQQVTLRCSPKSGHDTVSWYQQALGQGPQFIFQYYEEEERQRGNFPDRFSGHQFPNYSSELNVNALLLGDSALYLCASRSDPTGGYERYFGPGTRLTVT.

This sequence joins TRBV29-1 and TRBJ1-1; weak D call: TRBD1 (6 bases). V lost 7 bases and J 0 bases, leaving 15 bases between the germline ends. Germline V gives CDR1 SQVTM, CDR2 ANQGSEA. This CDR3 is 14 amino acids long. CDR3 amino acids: CSARGGHMNTEAFF. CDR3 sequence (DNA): TGCAGCGCAAGGGGGGGGCACATGAACACTGAAGCTTTCTTT.

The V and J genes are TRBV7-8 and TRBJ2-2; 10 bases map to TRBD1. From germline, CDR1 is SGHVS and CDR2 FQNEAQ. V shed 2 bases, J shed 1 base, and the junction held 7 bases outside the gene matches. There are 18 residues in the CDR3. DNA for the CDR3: TGTGCCAGCAGCTTAATTTCGGGACAGGGGAAGAACACCGGGGAGCTGTTTTTT. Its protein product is CASSLISGQGKNTGELFF. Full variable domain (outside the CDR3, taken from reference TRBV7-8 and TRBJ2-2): GAGVSQSPRYKVAKRGQDVALRCDPISGHVSLFWYQQALGQGPEFLTYFQNEAQLDKSGLPSDRFFAERPEGSVSTLKIQRTQQEDSAVYLCASSLISGQGKNTGELFFGEGSRLTVL.

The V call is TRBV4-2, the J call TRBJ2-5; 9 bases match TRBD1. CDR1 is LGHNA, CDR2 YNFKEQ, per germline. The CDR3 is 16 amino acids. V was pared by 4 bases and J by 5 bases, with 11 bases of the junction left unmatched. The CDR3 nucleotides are TGTGCCAGCAGCCCCGGGGGGAGGGACAGGGTCGAGACCCAGTACTTC. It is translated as CASSPGGRDRVETQYF.

CDR3 sequence (DNA): TGTGCCAGCAGACAACTAGCGGGGGGTCGAGAGACCCAGTACTTC. Its protein is CASRQLAGGRETQYF. The chain couples TRBV6-5 to TRBJ2-7; 12 positions agree with TRBD2. The end of the DNA aligns better with TRBJ2-5, so the J call may be wrong. The germline CDR1 and CDR2 sequences are MNHEY and SVGAGI. The CDR3 loop spans 15 amino acids.

CDR3 residues: CASSSSGGPQETQYF. The CDR3 nucleotides read TGCGCCAGCAGCTCCTCGGGGGGGCCTCAAGAGACCCAGTACTTC. The rearrangement joins TRBV5-1 to TRBJ2-5, with 8 bases fitting TRBD2. V was pared by 3 bases and J by 2 bases, with 6 bases of the junction left unmatched. Germline values: CDR1 SGHRS, CDR2 YFSETQ. This CDR3 region has 15 residues.